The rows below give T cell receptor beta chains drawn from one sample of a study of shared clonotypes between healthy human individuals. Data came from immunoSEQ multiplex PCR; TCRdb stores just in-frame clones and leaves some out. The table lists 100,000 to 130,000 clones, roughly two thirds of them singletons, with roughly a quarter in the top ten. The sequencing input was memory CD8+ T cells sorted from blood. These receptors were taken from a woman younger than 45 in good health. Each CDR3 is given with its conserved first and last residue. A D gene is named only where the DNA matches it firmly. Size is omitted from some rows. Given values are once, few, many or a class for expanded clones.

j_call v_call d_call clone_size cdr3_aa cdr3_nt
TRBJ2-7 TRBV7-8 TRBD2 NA CASSARTSGSYEQYF TGTGCCAGCAGCGCAAGGACTAGCGGCTCCTACGAGCAGTACTTC
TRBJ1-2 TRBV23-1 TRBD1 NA CASSQSRDSYGYTF TGCGCCAGCAGTCAATCCCGGGACAGCTATGGCTACACCTTC
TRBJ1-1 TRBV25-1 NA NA CASSVGFSFAEAFF TGTGCCAGCAGTGTGGGATTTTCTTTCGCTGAAGCTTTCTTT
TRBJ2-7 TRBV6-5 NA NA CASSYISPSYEQYF TGTGCCAGCAGTTACATTTCACCCTCTTACGAGCAGTACTTC
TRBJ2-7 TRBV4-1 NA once CASSQRIRDKSSYEQYF TGCGCCAGCAGCCAACGCATAAGGGACAAGAGCTCCTACGAGCAGTACTTC
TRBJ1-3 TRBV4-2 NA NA CASSQDLGVGGNTIYF TGTGCCAGCAGCCAAGATTTAGGGGTGGGTGGAAACACCATATATTTT
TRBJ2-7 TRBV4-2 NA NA CASSQPDSYEQYF TGTGCCAGCAGCCAACCTGACAGCTACGAGCAGTACTTC
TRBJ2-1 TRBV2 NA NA CASSARIYYQQFF TGTGCCAGCAGTGCCCGAATATACTACCAGCAGTTCTTC
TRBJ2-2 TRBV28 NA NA CASSPPADNTGELFF TGTGCCAGCAGTCCGCCGGCGGACAACACCGGGGAGCTGTTTTTT
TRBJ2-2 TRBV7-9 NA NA CASSPGTRNTGELFF TGTGCCAGCAGCCCCGGGACCAGAAACACCGGGGAGCTGTTTTTT
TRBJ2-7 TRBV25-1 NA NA CASSAPNPAPTYEQYF TGTGCCAGCAGTGCCCCAAATCCCGCCCCCACCTACGAGCAGTACTTC
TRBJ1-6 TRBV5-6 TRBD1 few CASSPGTGGALHF TGTGCCAGCAGCCCCGGGACAGGTGGGGCCCTCCACTTT
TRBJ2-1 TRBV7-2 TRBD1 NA CASSLAFRGPAYNEQFF TGTGCCAGCAGCTTAGCGTTCAGGGGGCCAGCCTACAATGAGCAGTTCTTC
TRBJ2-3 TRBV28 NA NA CASSPGRGGTDTQYF TGTGCCAGCAGCCCCGGGCGCGGGGGCACAGATACGCAGTATTTT
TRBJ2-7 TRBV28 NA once CASSLGGSYEQYF TGTGCCAGCAGTTTAGGCGGCAGCTACGAGCAGTACTTC
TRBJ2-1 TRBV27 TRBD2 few CASSLRLAGRLGQFF TGTGCCAGCAGTTTAAGGCTAGCGGGACGTTTAGGGCAGTTCTTC
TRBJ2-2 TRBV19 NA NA CASSPTDGLGGELFF TGTGCCAGTAGTCCTACGGACGGGCTAGGGGGGGAGCTGTTTTTT
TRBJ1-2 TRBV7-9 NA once CASSQKKGLRHYGYTF TGTGCCAGCAGCCAAAAGAAGGGCCTTAGACACTATGGCTACACCTTC
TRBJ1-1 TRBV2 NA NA CASSEAMSLRTEAFF TGTGCCAGCAGTGAAGCGATGTCCCTTCGGACTGAAGCTTTCTTT
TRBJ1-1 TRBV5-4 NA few CASSLVNTEAFF TGTGCCAGCAGCTTAGTGAACACTGAAGCTTTCTTT
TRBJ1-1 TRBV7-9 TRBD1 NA CASSLRTGGVSEAFF TGTGCCAGCAGCTTAAGGACAGGGGGCGTCTCTGAAGCTTTCTTT
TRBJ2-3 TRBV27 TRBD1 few CASSFRGSDTQYF TGTGCCAGCAGTTTCAGGGGGTCAGATACGCAGTATTTT
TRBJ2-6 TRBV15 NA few CATSRDGTSGANVLTF TGTGCCACCAGCAGAGATGGAACCTCTGGGGCCAACGTCCTGACTTTC
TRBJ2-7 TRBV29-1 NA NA CSVELGANPYEQYF TGCAGCGTTGAGTTGGGGGCCAATCCCTACGAGCAGTACTTC
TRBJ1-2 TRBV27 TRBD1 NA CASSHGQGLFYGYTF TGTGCCAGCAGTCACGGACAGGGGCTCTTCTATGGCTACACCTTC
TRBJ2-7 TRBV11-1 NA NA CASSPILTSPYEQYF TGTGCCAGCAGTCCCATTCTCACTAGTCCCTACGAGCAGTACTTC
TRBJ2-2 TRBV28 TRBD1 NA CASSRWTGSTGELFF TGTGCCAGCAGCCGCTGGACAGGGTCGACCGGGGAGCTGTTTTTT
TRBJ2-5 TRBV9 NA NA CASSGVKETQYF TGTGCCAGCAGCGGGGTAAAAGAGACCCAGTACTTC
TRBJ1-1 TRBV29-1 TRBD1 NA CSVVGTASRDTEAFF TGCAGCGTTGTTGGGACAGCGTCGAGGGACACTGAAGCTTTCTTT
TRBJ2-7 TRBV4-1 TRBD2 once CASSQESKRDAYEQYF TGCGCCAGCAGCCAAGAGTCTAAGCGGGATGCCTACGAGCAGTACTTC
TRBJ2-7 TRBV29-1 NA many CSVEEKKRGIGGEQYF TGCAGCGTTGAAGAGAAAAAGCGGGGCATAGGGGGCGAGCAGTACTTC
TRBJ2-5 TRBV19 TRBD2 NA CASSMLPGTPLLAGENKAETQYF TGTGCCAGTAGTATGCTTCCGGGGACCCCTCTACTAGCGGGAGAGAATAAGGCGGAGACCCAGTACTTC
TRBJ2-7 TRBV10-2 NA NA CASREDGGVAHYEQYF TGCGCCAGCAGGGAGGATGGGGGCGTTGCCCACTACGAGCAGTACTTC
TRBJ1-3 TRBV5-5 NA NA CASSLAPERTIYF TGTGCCAGCAGCTTGGCCCCCGAACGCACCATATATTTT
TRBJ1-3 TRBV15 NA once CATSRVPPGTGNTIYF TGTGCCACCAGCAGAGTTCCTCCCGGGACAGGAAACACCATATATTTT
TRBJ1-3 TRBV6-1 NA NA CASNLQYSGNTIYF TGTGCCAGCAATCTGCAGTACTCTGGAAACACCATATATTTT
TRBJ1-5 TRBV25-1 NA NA CASSESSSRADSDQPQHF TGTGCCAGCAGTGAAAGCTCCAGCCGGGCCGACTCGGATCAGCCCCAGCATTTT
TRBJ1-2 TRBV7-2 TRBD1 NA CASSLTPGGNYGYTF TGTGCCAGCAGCTTAACCCCAGGGGGAAACTATGGCTACACCTTC
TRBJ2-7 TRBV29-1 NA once CSVETSSYEQYF TGCAGCGTTGAGACTAGTTCCTACGAGCAGTACTTC
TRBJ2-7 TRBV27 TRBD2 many CASSLLAGVGVGEQYF TGTGCCAGCAGCTTACTTGCGGGAGTAGGGGTGGGCGAGCAGTACTTC
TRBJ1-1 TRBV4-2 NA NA CASSPWLGRPSNTEAFF TGTGCCAGCAGCCCCTGGTTGGGCCGACCCTCGAACACTGAAGCTTTCTTT
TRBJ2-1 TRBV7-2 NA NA CASSLEVTEQFF TGTGCCAGCAGCTTAGAGGTTACCGAGCAGTTCTTC
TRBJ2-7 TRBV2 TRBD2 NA CASSGGLAGGPGEQYF TGTGCCAGCAGTGGCGGACTAGCGGGAGGGCCGGGGGAGCAGTACTTC
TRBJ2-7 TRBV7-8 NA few CASSLGAPYEQYF TGTGCCAGCAGCTTAGGGGCCCCGTACGAGCAGTACTTC
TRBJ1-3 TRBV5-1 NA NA CASSLVWGSGNTIYF TGCGCCAGCAGCTTGGTTTGGGGTTCCGGAAACACCATATATTTT
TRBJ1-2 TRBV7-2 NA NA CASSEFPDTSYLNYGYTF TGTGCCAGCAGCGAGTTCCCGGACACGTCTTACCTTAACTATGGCTACACCTTC
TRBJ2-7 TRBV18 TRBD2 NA CASSPGLAGVYEQYF TGTGCCAGCTCACCGGGACTAGCGGGAGTATACGAGCAGTACTTC
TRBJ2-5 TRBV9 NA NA CASSVRAGTQETQYF TGTGCCAGCAGCGTAAGGGCAGGGACGCAAGAGACCCAGTACTTC
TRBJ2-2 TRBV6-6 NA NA CASREGAGELFF TGTGCCAGCAGGGAGGGGGCCGGGGAGCTGTTTTTT
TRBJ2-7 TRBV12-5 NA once CASGTGYEQYF TGTGCTAGTGGAACGGGCTACGAGCAGTACTTC
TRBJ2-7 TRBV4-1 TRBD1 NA CASSPGQGQTYEQYF TGCGCCAGCAGCCCTGGACAGGGACAGACCTACGAGCAGTACTTC
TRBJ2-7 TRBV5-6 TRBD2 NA CASSLRTSGRAMRSEQYF TGTGCCAGCAGCTTGAGGACTAGCGGGAGGGCCATGCGAAGCGAGCAGTACTTC
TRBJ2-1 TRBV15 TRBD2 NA CATSSSQAGETYNEQFF TGTGCCACCAGCTCCTCTCAGGCGGGAGAAACCTACAATGAGCAGTTCTTC
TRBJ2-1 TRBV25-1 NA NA CASSDAGEAYNEQFF TGTGCCAGCAGTGACGCAGGGGAAGCCTACAATGAGCAGTTCTTC